The sequence of this T cell receptor (beta chain) was determined in a study of blood T cell repertoires in COVID-19. Study summary: PBMCs, B-cell-depleted T cells, or T cells were the source of the cDNA or gDNA that made up the material.

This table comes from immunoSEQ multiplex PCR, and its TCRdb copy is limited to in-frame clones, with some not included. The sample has about 170,000 clones; more than 75% are singletons. Seattle researchers signed up patients amid active infection and tracked them longitudinally. V lost 2 bases and J 4 bases, leaving 16 bases between the germline ends. Germline V CDR1 and CDR2: MDHEN, SYDVKM. The CDR3 covers 16 residues. Sequenced sample: peripheral blood. The source is a woman aged 80 or over with COVID-19, enrolled during active disease. This chain links TRBV28 with TRBJ2-3; D uncertain. CDR3 DNA: TGTGCCAGCAGTTTAGGTGGAAAGGCTCAGGCAGATACGCAGTATTTT. This codes for CASSLGGKAQADTQYF.